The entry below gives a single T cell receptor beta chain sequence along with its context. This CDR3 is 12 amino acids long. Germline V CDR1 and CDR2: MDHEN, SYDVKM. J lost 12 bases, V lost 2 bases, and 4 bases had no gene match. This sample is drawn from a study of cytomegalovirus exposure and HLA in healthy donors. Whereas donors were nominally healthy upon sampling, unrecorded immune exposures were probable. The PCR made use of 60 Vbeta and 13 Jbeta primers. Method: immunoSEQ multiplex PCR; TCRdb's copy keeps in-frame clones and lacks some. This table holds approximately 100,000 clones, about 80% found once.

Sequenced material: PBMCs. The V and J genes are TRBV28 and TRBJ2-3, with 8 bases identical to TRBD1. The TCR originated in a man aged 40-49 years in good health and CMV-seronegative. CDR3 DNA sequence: TGTGCCAGCAGTTTAAGACAGGGGCCACAGTATTTT. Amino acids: CASSLRQGPQYF.